The rows below give T cell receptor beta chains drawn from one sample of a study of tumor-infiltrating lymphocytes in primary liver carcinoma. MiXCR was run by TCRdb on the multiplex PCR reads, yielding one entry per CDR3 protein. The sample includes tens of thousands of distinct CDR3 sequences, approximately 70% of them seen just once. The sequenced sample consisted of liver tumor tissue from sampling region 2. These receptors were taken from a man aged 35 to 55 with primary liver carcinoma and hepatitis B virus infection. Both conserved end residues are part of each CDR3.

TRBV6-6	CASSHSPGRSSYEQYF
TRBV4-3	CASSQTGSGRSGETQYF
TRBV11-2	CSSSPGTSSYSEQFF
TRBV29-1	CSVWIGQSTCEQYF
TRBV5-1	CASSLNRGGSGDTQYF
TRBV29-1	CTGGQGSGELFF
TRBV7-3	CASSLTAGRETQYF
TRBV4-2	CASSQDSGLAAYRFSTDMQYF
TRBV4-3	CASSPGVAAKTSYEQYF
TRBV5-5	CAGSPTGTSWSGDTHYF
TRBV28	CASHGRLGEGSTDTQYF
TRBV5-4	CASSALGGPGYTF
TRBV11-2	CASSLDHRGRDTGGLFF
TRBV5-4	CASSFTGGRDGELFF
TRBV30	CAWSTPFTRGETQYF
TRBV12-3/TRBV12-4	CANSLGLSQFF
TRBV6-2/TRBV6-3	CASSLAGREQGTQYF
TRBV6-5	CSNSSLPLSGGADTQYF
TRBV28	CASRSGQENEKLFF
TRBV4-1	CASSQDPPSGPHNEQFF